This T cell receptor (beta chain) was sequenced during a study of blood T cell repertoires in COVID-19. Sequencing used immunoSEQ multiplex PCR; TCRdb keeps in-frame clones, though not all of them. Here the sample spans 55,000 to 70,000 clones, about 91% being singletons. Germline CDR1 SGHRS, CDR2 YFSETQ. Trimming cost V 1 base and J 4 bases, with 8 bases left between them. CDR3 size: 13 residues. The source material was peripheral blood. The chain links TRBV5-1 to TRBJ1-1; tentatively, D is TRBD1 (5 bases). The TCR comes from a man aged 60-69 years with acute or convalescent COVID-19. The CDR3 sequence is CASSLTGPTEAFF. The CDR3 DNA is TGCGCCAGCAGCTTGACAGGACCCACTGAAGCTTTCTTT.